The entry below describes one TCR beta chain. Its antigen is unknown. Base quality data are lacking; no much larger clone is found one base away. This sample stems from a study of cytomegalovirus exposure and HLA in healthy donors (dated by TCRdb to about 2017). At the level of the whole study: According to an earlier analysis of around 600 of the donors, about 170 million T cells yielded roughly 100 million unique TCR beta sequences and around 300 Gb of sequence data. Approximately 330 gigabases of sequencing data and around 90 million unique TCR sequences made up an early release that covered about 640 HLA-typed donors. Of the roughly 420 genotyped donors, 65% to 90% were placed in the genetic ancestry cluster associated with self-reported Caucasian donors. The study aimed to test whether cataloging public T cell receptors could reveal signatures of past pathogen exposure. The study profiled the T cell repertoires of about 640 subjects by immunosequencing and related them to cytomegalovirus serostatus. Along with the roughly 670-subject first cohort, a separate validation cohort of 120 different subjects was used. To predict cytomegalovirus infection status, the study combined high-throughput TCR immunosequencing, statistical association of individual TCRs with disease status, and machine learning. In a later analysis, previously published TCR beta repertoires from 666 donors were re-analyzed and high-resolution HLA genotyping was added so that TCR occurrence patterns could be studied. Rather than using new phenotypic data, the later analysis identified candidate immune exposures from TCR beta sequences and from how often those sequences occurred across donors. An earlier analysis of some 600 of the donors applied high-throughput TCR beta sequencing to assess whether each TCR beta V gene segment acted as functional or pseudogenic. Donor age, sex, ethnicity and CMV serostatus were compiled together with the repertoire data. In a later genetic analysis, genome-wide SNP genotypes for about 55% of the roughly 700 donors were used, and that subset was treated as a discovery cohort. All discovery cohort repertoires had been generated on a single sequencing platform. Class I and class II HLA loci were covered by the typing at four-digit resolution. Typing coverage varied by locus: roughly 629-640 donors for A, B, C, DRB1 and DQB1; approximately 560 for DQA1; over 600 for DPA1; about 450 for DPB1. Because of strong linkage in the cohort, roughly five DR-DQ haplotypes were treated as single units for association and clustering. Among about 390 genotyped donors of the cohort, an average of approximately 230,000 unique TCR beta nucleotide sequences were sequenced per donor, roughly 20% of them non-productive. What the authors observed across the whole study: A group of highly shared sequence variants was considered likely to be a technical artifact of the sequencing pipeline. A later analysis found that most CMV-associated TCR beta chains appeared HLA-restricted, with HLA associations seemingly driven largely by CMV exposure. Immune exposure information for the cohort was limited to CMV serostatus. HLA typing was unavailable for some donors at each locus, so association tests used only the typed subset. Some IMGT-functional V segments, including TRBV6-2 and TRBV6-3, could not be told apart with the 87-base-pair reads, so those segments were excluded. A later analysis found that TCR association rates varied across HLA loci, with DRB1 alleles showing the most associated TCRs and HLA-C alleles the fewest. In an earlier analysis of roughly 500 of the donors, most TCR beta V segments appeared in productive rearrangements about 90% or about 30% of the time, broadly matching IMGT annotations. Because counts were too low, about 18 rarely observed V segments, including chromosome 9 orphons, were left out of the earlier analysis of over 550 of the donors. In vitro tests confirmed that a few of the cytomegalovirus-associated TCR beta chains recognize cytomegalovirus antigens. The classifier was reported to diagnose cytomegalovirus status with high specificity and sensitivity in both the original and validation cohorts. A further reported finding was that TCR beta sequences accurately predicted the HLA-A and HLA-B alleles for most subjects in the first cohort. Compared with equally common non-associated chains, HLA-associated TCR beta chains in a later analysis were more clonally expanded and had lower generation probabilities. Only TCR beta chains were sequenced in this cohort, and the absence of alpha or paired-chain data limited detectable features. Correlated functional status among segregating V segments might reflect linkage disequilibrium, but an unknown experimental factor could not be ruled out. The study listed around 160 TCR beta chains as associated with cytomegalovirus. Most TCR sequences were seen in very few donors, while some public TCRs were found in many individuals. An association between a missense DCLRE1C variant and V-gene and J-gene trimming of TCR beta chains was found in a later genetic analysis and replicated in an independent cohort. In a later analysis, several top co-occurrence clusters were reported to appear linked to parvovirus B19, influenza, CMV and Epstein-Barr virus. The authors suggested that the approach could potentially be generalized to other disease states and immunological phenotypes. The presence/absence analyses assumed that sequencing depth was roughly uniform across donors, and that assumption may not be true. In a later analysis, some 18,000 TCR beta sequences were associated with specific HLA alleles at a false discovery rate of 0.05. Assigning TCR associations to individual alleles was difficult when HLA alleles, especially DR and DQ, strongly co-occurred. Compared with the roughly 700-donor mean, donors in an Asian-associated ancestry cluster had fewer N-insertions in productive TCRs, according to a later genetic analysis.

Library construction relied on the immunoSEQ multiplex PCR assay. A mixture of 60 forward primers for TCR Vbeta segments and 13 reverse primers for TCR Jbeta segments was used in the multiplex PCR. The CDR3 region of rearranged TCR beta genes was amplified from genomic DNA by a multiplex PCR assay. Amplified TCR beta libraries were sequenced as 87-base-pair reads on the Illumina HiSeq System. The source study handled its data this way. In a later analysis, tens of millions of unique TCR beta chains were counted across the roughly 670 repertoires, and roughly 11 million of these chains were shared by at least two donors. Raw reads were error-corrected and collapsed into unique sequences by a nearest-neighbor algorithm in which closely related sequences were merged to remove PCR and sequencing errors. To assign V, D and J gene segments, CDR3 sequences were aligned to IMGT reference sequences. Each retained sequence needed at least a six-nucleotide match to both a V gene segment and a J gene segment. Rearrangements were called productive when the CDR3 lacked stop codons and stayed in frame with V and J; all others were non-productive. Following IMGT convention, CDR3 was defined as the stretch from the second conserved V-encoded cysteine to the conserved J-encoded phenylalanine. Sequences without an unambiguous match to a single V gene segment were excluded from the earlier analysis of approximately 600 of the donors. An earlier analysis of just under 600 of the donors called V segments functional above 56.7% productive rearrangements and segregating when the between-donor standard deviation exceeded 5%. To diagnose cytomegalovirus status from the catalog of TCR beta chain sequences, a statistical classification framework was built. A later analysis assigned V and J genes by comparing TCR nucleotide sequences with IMGT/GENE-DB human TR gene sequences. A later analysis assigned CDR3 sequences and most-parsimonious VDJ recombination scenarios with the TCRdist pipeline. In a later analysis, every TCR beta chain was defined by the combination of its CDR3 amino acid sequence and its V-gene family, and reads without a unique V-gene family were dropped. To address suspected cross-contamination and a sequencing artifact, a later analysis removed around 600 highly shared, low-generation-probability nucleotide sequences. In a later analysis, a clonal expansion index for each public chain was calculated from normalized within-repertoire ranks of inferred template counts. In a later analysis, generation probabilities were computed with a VDJ recombination model fitted to out-of-frame rearrangements, and the resulting probabilities were checked against IGoR. Hypergeometric tests were used in a later analysis to score TCR-TCR, TCR-HLA and TCR-CMV co-occurrence, with a repertoire-size bias correction applied to the TCR pairs. False discovery rates were estimated in a later analysis by permuting HLA or CMV assignments 20 times. A later analysis grouped co-occurring TCRs with DBSCAN, adding TCRdist sequence similarity when clustering within HLA-allele-positive subsets. Repertoires with fewer than 30,000 or more than 120,000 public chains, plus five repertoires with anomalous nucleotide sharing, were excluded from co-occurrence clustering. Drawn from immuneACCESS, this table holds only the in-frame rearrangements with V and J called that TCRdb kept. Clones are partly lost; checked studies trace under half to an unresolved V gene and leave the rest unexplained. V, J and clone size derive from that table, while D and trimming were established from the DNA sequence. The sample table records around 200,000 clones; about 80% of these occur just once. Clones ranked in the top ten supply 4.5% to 7% of the sample.

The cohort was made up of 666 healthy bone marrow donors. Cohort members were all nominally healthy when sampled, although unrecorded immune exposures were likely present. The donor tested CMV seropositive, placing the donor among the approximately 290 seropositive members of the cohort. A peripheral blood sample was provided by each donor, and peripheral blood mononuclear cells were used for TCR beta sequencing. Genomic DNA extraction from the blood cell samples was performed with the Qiagen DNeasy Blood Extraction Kit. The germline V gene encodes CDR1 MNHNY and CDR2 SVGAGI (reference sequence). Trimming at the junction amounts to 8 bases on V and 2 bases on J, and the germline ends lie 13 bases apart. Reading from cysteine to phenylalanine, the CDR3 counts 13 amino acids. Only the CDR3 portion is preserved as DNA: 39 bases, with reading frame beginning at the first base.

Recombination linked TRBV6-6 to TRBJ2-7; D gene: possibly TRBD2, on 6 matching bases. The clonotype originates from a man between 40 and 49 years old in good health and CMV-seropositive. The sequenced sample was PBMCs. The base sequence is TGTGCCAGCTTTTCTAGCGCTACCTACGAGCAGTACTTC. Its coded protein is CASFSSATYEQYF.